One sample yielded the 30 T cell receptor beta chains listed below, sequenced in a study of blood T cell repertoires in COVID-19. Sequencing used immunoSEQ multiplex PCR; TCRdb keeps in-frame clones, though not all of them. The sample contains some 220,000 clones, around 81% of which appear only once. Input material: peripheral blood. Receptor source: a woman in her 30s who had recovered from COVID-19.

The V and J genes are TRBV3-1 (or the pseudogene TRBV3-2) and TRBJ2-1, with 11 bases identical to TRBD2. The ends lost 2 bases at V and 3 bases at J; junction bases unmatched: 9. This CDR3 spans 18 amino acids. The germline V gene has CDR1 LGHDT and CDR2 YNNKEL (reference sequence). CDR3 sequence reads: CASSQWPSGRSDYNEQFF. CDR3 sequence (DNA): TGTGCCAGCAGCCAATGGCCTAGCGGGAGGTCCGACTACAATGAGCAGTTCTTC.

The chain recombines TRBV6-4 with TRBJ1-2, with TRBD1 matching 11 bases. The CDR3 is 16 residues long. Trimming at V came to 2 bases and at J to 11 bases, leaving 13 bases not matched to a gene. The V gene's germline CDR1 is MRHNA and CDR2 SNTAGT. The CDR3 DNA reads as TGTGCCAGCAGTGACGCGGAATTTCCCGGGACAGGGGGGTACACCTTC. Translating gives CASSDAEFPGTGGYTF.

J is TRBJ2-1 and V is TRBV24-1, with TRBD1 matching 9 bases. The germline V gene has CDR1 KGHDR and CDR2 SFDVKD. V was clipped by 3 bases and J by 8 bases; unmatched bases: 7. CDR3 size: 15 residues. The CDR3: CATSDGGTGRDEQFF. CDR3 nucleotides: TGTGCCACCAGTGATGGCGGGACAGGGAGGGATGAGCAGTTCTTC.

In this sample, this clone turned up once. The genes are TRBV10-3 and TRBJ1-3, with TRBD1 matching over 7 bases. Germline V gives CDR1 ENHRY, CDR2 SYGVKD. With 7 bases clipped from V and 0 bases from J, the junction kept 6 bases outside the gene matches. The CDR3 runs to 15 residues. The CDR3 loop reads CAITAGGYSGNTIYF. CDR3 in DNA: TGTGCCATCACCGCAGGGGGGTACTCTGGAAACACCATATATTTT.

The rearrangement uses TRBV9 and TRBJ2-3, with a possible D match to TRBD2 (6 bases). The CDR3 length is 15 residues. The germline V gene has CDR1 SGDLS and CDR2 YYNGEE. The V end was cut by 0 bases, the J end by 1 base, with 9 bases between. The CDR3 here is CASSVGASGTDTQYF. The DNA for the CDR3 is TGTGCCAGCAGCGTAGGGGCTAGCGGCACAGATACGCAGTATTTT.

The chain couples TRBV5-6 to TRBJ2-7, with a possible D match to TRBD1 (7 bases). Germline V gives CDR1 SGHDT, CDR2 YYEEEE. The CDR3 is 19 amino acids. Trimming cost V 4 bases and J 4 bases, with 30 bases left between them. CDR3 DNA: TGTGCCAGCAGCGTTGTCCGGGACAGAGCTAGCGCTTCTGGGTACGAGCAGTACTTC. Translation: CASSVVRDRASASGYEQYF.

In its sample, this clone was seen many times. V gene TRBV20-1 combines with J gene TRBJ2-1; D is perhaps TRBD2 (5 bases). Germline values: CDR1 DFQATT, CDR2 SNEGSKA (reference sequence). The CDR3 is made up of 18 amino acids. The ends were cut back, 3 bases at V and 0 bases at J, with 21 bases in the middle. CDR3 DNA sequence: TGCAGTGCTAGTTTGGGGAAAGCGGCCCCACTCTCCTACAATGAGCAGTTCTTC. Translating it yields CSASLGKAAPLSYNEQFF.

The CDR3 sequence: CASSLRTGSSYEQYF. The CDR3 coding sequence is TGTGCCAGCAGCCTCCGGACGGGGAGCTCCTACGAGCAGTACTTC. The chain links TRBV7-7 to TRBJ2-7; D possibly corresponds to TRBD2 (5 bases). V lost 5 bases, J lost 0 bases, and 14 bases lay in between. Germline-derived CDR1 and CDR2 are SSHAT and FNYEAQ (reference sequence). This CDR3 has 15 residues. Supplemented by reference TRBV7-7 and TRBJ2-7, the full variable domain reads GAGVSQSPRYKVTKRGQDVTLRCDPISSHATLYWYQQALGQGPEFLTYFNYEAQPDKSGLPSDRFSAERPEGSISTLTIQRTEQRDSAMYRCASSLRTGSSYEQYFGPGTRLTVT.

The chain couples TRBV10-3 to TRBJ2-7, with 13 bases lining up with TRBD2. J lost 0 bases, V lost 6 bases, and 5 bases had no gene match. Germline V gene data show CDR1 as ENHRY and CDR2 as SYGVKD. This CDR3 comprises 16 residues. CDR3 region: CAIRGTSGESSYEQYF. In DNA, the CDR3 is TGTGCCATCAGGGGGACTAGCGGGGAGAGCTCCTACGAGCAGTACTTC.

This chain uses TRBV19 with TRBJ1-1, with TRBD1 identical over 8 bases. The junction had 1 base not matched to a gene; V was cut back by 3 bases and J by 4 bases. Germline loops: CDR1 LNHDA, CDR2 SQIVND (reference sequence). The CDR3 consists of 13 residues. CDR3: CASSIGTGTEAFF. The CDR3 DNA is TGTGCCAGTAGTATCGGGACAGGCACTGAAGCTTTCTTT.

The rearrangement uses TRBV5-1 and TRBJ2-3, with 8 bases lining up with TRBD2. This CDR3 is built from 14 residues. Germline-derived CDR1 and CDR2 are SGHRS and YFSETQ. V lost 5 bases, J lost 0 bases, and 2 bases stayed unmatched. The CDR3 coding sequence is TGCGCCAGCAGATCTAGCGGGAGCACAGATACGCAGTATTTT. It codes for CASRSSGSTDTQYF.

V is TRBV7-3 and J is TRBJ2-2; 9 bases map to TRBD2. Germline trimming cut 2 bases from V and 0 bases from J; bases unmatched to any gene: 1. This CDR3 is built from 16 residues. Germline values: CDR1 SGHTA, CDR2 FQGTGA. As DNA, the CDR3 is TGTGCCAGCAGCTTACTAGCGGGAACGAACACCGGGGAGCTGTTTTTT. Translating it yields CASSLLAGTNTGELFF. Based on the CDR3 plus reference TRBV7-3 and TRBJ2-2, the full variable domain is GAGVSQTPSNKVTEKGKYVELRCDPISGHTALYWYRQSLGQGPEFLIYFQGTGAADDSGLPNDRFFAVRPEGSVSTLKIQRTERGDSAVYLCASSLLAGTNTGELFFGEGSRLTVL.

The V and J genes are TRBV9 and TRBJ2-7; 12 bases map to TRBD1. This CDR3 spans 15 amino acids. Trimming at V came to 3 bases and at J to 5 bases, leaving 6 bases not matched to a gene. Germline V gene sequence: CDR1 SGDLS, CDR2 YYNGEE. The CDR3 DNA follows: TGTGCCAGCAGCGCGGGACAGGGGGCCTTACACGAGCAGTACTTC. Encoded protein: CASSAGQGALHEQYF.

The chain is built from TRBV9 and TRBJ2-7; D perhaps matches TRBD1 (5 bases). The CDR3 is made up of 14 amino acids. Germline CDR1 and CDR2: SGDLS and YYNGEE. V gave up 0 bases and J gave up 7 bases, with 14 bases separating them. The CDR3 loop reads CASSVASQGREQYF. The CDR3 DNA sequence: TGTGCCAGCAGCGTAGCATCGCAGGGCCGGGAGCAGTACTTC.

This clone was observed many times. The rearrangement joins TRBV6-5 to TRBJ2-5, with D perhaps TRBD1 (5 bases). The CDR3 covers 16 residues. Germline values: CDR1 MNHEY, CDR2 SVGAGI. Trimming removed 0 bases from V and 5 bases from J, with 16 bases in between. The CDR3 DNA sequence: TGTGCCAGCAGTTACTCGGGCCAGAAAAAGGGGGAGACCCAGTACTTC. Residues: CASSYSGQKKGETQYF.

The chain couples TRBV12-3 or TRBV12-4 to TRBJ1-2; no reliable D call. CDR3 size: 13 residues. The V end was cut by 1 base, the J end by 4 bases, with 7 bases between. Here the CDR3 DNA reads TGTGCCAGCAGTTTAGGCCGACTCTATGGCTACACCTTC. Amino acid sequence: CASSLGRLYGYTF.

V usage is TRBV9 and J usage is TRBJ2-7; tentatively, D is TRBD1 (6 bases). The germline V and J ends were trimmed by 3 bases and 0 bases, with 13 bases remaining between them. The length of the CDR3 is 15 residues. The germline CDR1 and CDR2 sequences are SGDLS and YYNGEE. CDR3 nucleotides: TGTGCCAGCAGCGCCCAGGGGATCGGCTCCTACGAGCAGTACTTC. Encoded protein: CASSAQGIGSYEQYF.

This chain uses TRBV4-1 with TRBJ2-7, with 11 bases identical to TRBD2. This CDR3 comprises 15 residues. Trimming cost V 3 bases and J 2 bases; bases outside gene matches: 3. Germline loops: CDR1 MGHRA, CDR2 YSYEKL. CDR3 in DNA: TGCGCCAGCAGCCACGGACTAGCGGGCACCTACGAGCAGTACTTC. It encodes CASSHGLAGTYEQYF.

The chain recombines TRBV11-2 with TRBJ1-1; D gene ambiguous. V lost 7 bases and J 3 bases, leaving 15 bases between the germline ends. Germline CDR1 and CDR2: SGHAT and FQNNGV. The CDR3 runs 14 residues. The CDR3 reads CASTPPGLDTEAFF. The CDR3 DNA reads TGTGCCAGCACCCCCCCGGGGTTGGACACTGAAGCTTTCTTT.

V usage is TRBV6-1 and J usage is TRBJ2-7; weak D call: TRBD2 (5 bases). V lost 1 base and J 2 bases, leaving 12 bases between the germline ends. This CDR3 spans 15 amino acids. Germline V lookup: CDR1 MNHNS, CDR2 SASEGT. For the CDR3, the DNA is TGTGCCAGCAGTGAAGATGAGGGAGTGGCCTACGAGCAGTACTTC. It yields the protein CASSEDEGVAYEQYF.

The CDR3 sequence: CASSTGAGIYGYTF. In nucleotides, the CDR3 is TGTGCCAGCAGTACAGGGGCTGGCATCTATGGCTACACCTTC. The rearrangement joins TRBV28 to TRBJ1-2; 7 nucleotides align to TRBD1. The V and J ends lost 5 bases and 4 bases, in that order; junction bases with no gene match: 7. Germline CDR1 and CDR2: MDHEN and SYDVKM. This CDR3 has 14 amino acids.

The V and J genes are TRBV6-5 and TRBJ1-5; the match to TRBD1 covers 10 bases. V was clipped by 4 bases and J by 4 bases; unmatched bases: 4. Per the germline V gene, CDR1 is MNHEY and CDR2 is SVGAGI. The CDR3 spans 15 residues. In DNA, the CDR3 is TGTGCCAGCAGTTCGGGGACAGGGGAAAATCAGCCCCAGCATTTT. It specifies CASSSGTGENQPQHF.

The chain is built from TRBV28 and TRBJ1-5; TRBD1 matches 10 bases. Trimming cost V 5 bases and J 7 bases; bases outside gene matches: 8. This CDR3 contains 15 residues. Germline V gene lookup returns CDR1 MDHEN and CDR2 SYDVKM. The CDR3 DNA reads as TGTGCCAGCAGTCTGGGACAGGGGTTTAGGCAGCCCCAGCATTTT. Its translation: CASSLGQGFRQPQHF.

This clone was detected only once. The rearrangement joins TRBV4-2 to TRBJ2-7; 10 bases are a match to TRBD2. The CDR3 spans 17 residues. Germline loops: CDR1 LGHNA, CDR2 YNFKEQ. V was pared by 3 bases and J by 2 bases, with 10 bases of the junction left unmatched. The CDR3 spells CASSHQLGLARTYEQYF. The CDR3 DNA reads as TGTGCCAGCAGCCATCAACTGGGACTAGCGCGCACCTACGAGCAGTACTTC.

The chain employs TRBV10-3 and TRBJ1-2; D ambiguous. Germline loops: CDR1 ENHRY, CDR2 SYGVKD. This CDR3 has 14 amino acids. CDR3 loop: CASTSGNSLSGYTF. For the CDR3, the DNA is TGTGCGAGCACCTCGGGGAACAGTCTCTCTGGCTACACCTTC.

CDR3 DNA sequence: TGCGCCAGCAGCGCCCTTGGGGCGGGAGTGAACACCGGGGAGCTGTTTTTT. Translated, it gives CASSALGAGVNTGELFF. The gene calls are TRBV5-1 and TRBJ2-2; TRBD2 aligns across 7 bases. Trimming took 4 bases from V and 1 from J; bases not matched to a gene: 10. The CDR3 has 17 amino acids. Germline assignment: CDR1 SGHRS and CDR2 YFSETQ.

This chain links TRBV6-5 with TRBJ2-3; 9 nucleotides line up with TRBD2. Germline V lookup: CDR1 MNHEY, CDR2 SVGAGI. After removal of 8 bases from V and 4 bases from J, the junction contained 4 bases not matched to a gene. The CDR3 sequence is 13 residues long. The CDR3 nucleotides read TGTGCCAGCGCGGGGGGGAGCCCAGATACGCAGTATTTT. Residues: CASAGGSPDTQYF.

This clone was counted once. The chain links TRBV4-1 to TRBJ2-1; 7 bases agree with TRBD2. CDR1 MGHRA and CDR2 YSYEKL come from the germline V gene. The junction had 15 bases not matched to a gene; V was cut back by 4 bases and J by 6 bases. The CDR3 length is 17 residues. The CDR3 sequence: CASSRAKGLVRGNEQFF. For the CDR3, the DNA is TGCGCCAGCAGCCGGGCCAAAGGACTAGTGAGAGGCAATGAGCAGTTCTTC.

The rearrangement uses TRBV10-2 and TRBJ1-5; TRBD1 agrees at 10 bases. Per the germline V gene, CDR1 is WSHSY and CDR2 is SAAADI. The J segment lost 3 bases and the V segment lost 6 bases, leaving 5 bases of the junction unmatched. This CDR3 has 15 amino acids. The DNA of the CDR3 is TGCGCCAGCAGCCGGGACAGGGGTGACAATCAGCCCCAGCATTTT. Protein: CASSRDRGDNQPQHF.

The chain uses TRBV7-9 and TRBJ1-2, with 7 nucleotides matching TRBD1. From germline, CDR1 is SEHNR and CDR2 FQNEAQ (reference sequence). There are 15 residues in the CDR3. Trimming took 5 bases from V and 0 from J; bases not matched to a gene: 6. The CDR3 is CASSPRDSSNYGYTF. Written as DNA, the CDR3 is TGTGCCAGCAGCCCAAGGGACAGTTCTAACTATGGCTACACCTTC.